This T cell receptor (beta chain) was recovered during a study of CD8 T cells in ankylosing spondylitis. Study-wide points: A TCR beta motif made of fewer than 10 highly homologous variants seemed typical of ankylosing spondylitis blood.

This clonotype appeared many times. Its target is unknown. V dropped 3 bases and J dropped 0 bases, with 12 bases sitting between them. The CDR3 consists of 16 residues. Making use of molecular barcodes, quantitative 5'-RACE generated TCR beta libraries. A single record per CDR3 protein comes from TCRdb applying MiXCR to the 5' RACE reads. Of about 130,000 distinct CDR3 sequences in the sample, about 6.4% were seen once. The source of this sequence is a male donor with ankylosing spondylitis or in good health (not recorded which). The chain uses TRBV12-3 or TRBV12-4 and TRBJ2-1, with D possibly matching TRBD2 (5 bases). Source material: blood, either unsorted or a sorted T cell fraction (not recorded which). CDR3 coding DNA: TGTGCCAGCAGTTTCTCGGGAAGTGGCTCCTACAATGAGCAGTTCTTC. It translates to CASSFSGSGSYNEQFF.